These 2 T cell receptor beta chains share one sample of origin, sequenced in a study of identical twins. A single record per CDR3 protein comes from TCRdb applying MiXCR to the 5' RACE reads. The sample lists about 1.7 million distinct CDR3 sequences; 25% to 35% were seen once. Sequenced input: cord blood. The receptors were gathered from a newborn girl in good health.

The J gene is TRBJ1-1, the V gene TRBV10-3; TRBD1 might be the D (6 bases). Trimming left V 4 bases short and J 5 bases short, with 11 bases between. The CDR3 runs 13 residues. Germline V gene sequence: CDR1 ENHRY, CDR2 SYGVKD. The CDR3 nucleotides are TGTGCCATCAGTGCTCAGGGGAATACTGAAGCTTTCTTT. Its protein product is CAISAQGNTEAFF.

This chain connects TRBV7-9 to TRBJ2-7; D gene ambiguous. Germline V gives CDR1 SEHNR, CDR2 FQNEAQ (reference sequence). This CDR3 comprises 15 residues. V was pared by 2 bases and J by 2 bases, with 13 bases between. The CDR3 loop is CASSLRPDRTYEQYF. The CDR3 DNA reads as TGTGCCAGCAGCTTACGTCCAGACCGAACCTACGAGCAGTACTTC.